This is a list of T cell receptor beta chains from one sample in a study of blood T cell repertoires in COVID-19. This table comes from immunoSEQ multiplex PCR, and its TCRdb copy is limited to in-frame clones, with some not included. Among 300,000 or so clones listed, 89% were seen once. The sample was peripheral blood. These receptors all come from a man aged 18-30 years who had recovered from COVID-19. Each CDR3 is given with its conserved first and last residue. A D gene is named only where the DNA matches it firmly. Rows may omit the clone size; those that give it use once, few, many or a size class.

TGTGCCAGCAGTCTCTTTAGCGGGGGGGCCCTTGAGCAGTTCTTC | CASSLFSGGALEQFF | TRBJ2-1 | TRBV6-2/TRBV6-3 | - | TRBD2
TGCGCCAGCCGGGACAGGGGATCCAATCAGCCCCAGCATTTT | CASRDRGSNQPQHF | TRBJ1-5 | TRBV5-1 | - | TRBD1
TGTGCCAGCATCCCATCTCCGGGACAGGGTATGGAGACCCAGTACTTC | CASIPSPGQGMETQYF | TRBJ2-5 | TRBV6-6 | - | TRBD1
TGTGCCAGCAGCTCCGGCCGGGACAGGGGGAACTATGGCTACACCTTC | CASSSGRDRGNYGYTF | TRBJ1-2 | TRBV7-9 | - | TRBD1
TGTGCCAGCAGCTTAGAGGTGGGCAGCTCCTACGAGCAGTACTTC | CASSLEVGSSYEQYF | TRBJ2-7 | TRBV7-6 | - | -
TGTGCCAGCAGCCAAGTCTACGGGGGGGTTGAGACCCAGTACTTC | CASSQVYGGVETQYF | TRBJ2-5 | TRBV3-1/TRBV3-2 | - | TRBD2
TGTGCCAGCAGCCCAAAGTACACAGGTCGAAGGGTGGGTTATGGCTACACCTTC | CASSPKYTGRRVGYGYTF | TRBJ1-2 | TRBV3-1/TRBV3-2 | - | -
TGTGCCAGCAGTTACCCTCGCGGAACGCAGCAGTACTTC | CASSYPRGTQQYF | TRBJ2-7 | TRBV6-5 | - | -
TGTGCCAGCAGCGTAGCAGGGGCTGGCACAGATACGCAGTATTTT | CASSVAGAGTDTQYF | TRBJ2-3 | TRBV9 | - | -
TGTGCCAGCAGCCAGGACAGGGCCACTGAAGCTTTCTTT | CASSQDRATEAFF | TRBJ1-1 | TRBV12-3/TRBV12-4 | - | TRBD1
TGTGCCAGCAGCGGGGGTAACAGGGGGAAAGCTTTCTTT | CASSGGNRGKAFF | TRBJ1-1 | TRBV25-1 | - | TRBD1
TGTGCCAGCAGCGTCCCTAGCGGGACTAGCACAGATACGCAGTATTTT | CASSVPSGTSTDTQYF | TRBJ2-3 | TRBV9 | - | TRBD2
TGTGCCAGTAGTATCGGGATTCGGGACACAACATCGGGCACTGAAGCTTTCTTT | CASSIGIRDTTSGTEAFF | TRBJ1-1 | TRBV19 | - | -
TGTGCCATCAGGGTGGGACAGCCGAACACTGAAGCTTTCTTT | CAIRVGQPNTEAFF | TRBJ1-1 | TRBV10-3 | - | TRBD1
TGTGCCAGCAGCCCTTCCCGCACAGATACGCAGTATTTT | CASSPSRTDTQYF | TRBJ2-3 | TRBV3-1/TRBV3-2 | once | -
TGTGCCAGCAGCTTAACGGGCAGGGTTCCCTACGAGCAGTACTTC | CASSLTGRVPYEQYF | TRBJ2-7 | TRBV13 | - | -
TGTGCCAGCAGCTCTTCCGGGACAGGGGGCGCGGTCTATGGCTACACCTTC | CASSSSGTGGAVYGYTF | TRBJ1-2 | TRBV7-9 | - | TRBD1
TGTGCCAGCAGCGTAGGGACTAGCGGGGAGCAAGAGACCCAGTACTTC | CASSVGTSGEQETQYF | TRBJ2-5 | TRBV9 | - | TRBD2
TGCGCCAGCAGCTTAAGGGGGGGCCCCGCGGCTAATGAAAAACTGTTTTTT | CASSLRGGPAANEKLFF | TRBJ1-4 | TRBV5-1 | - | -
TGTGCCAGCAGCAAGGGACAGAGCAATCAGCCCCAGCATTTT | CASSKGQSNQPQHF | TRBJ1-5 | TRBV7-8 | - | TRBD1
TGTGCCAGCAGACTAGCGGGGTCCTACGAGCAGTACTTC | CASRLAGSYEQYF | TRBJ2-7 | TRBV2 | - | TRBD2
TGTGCAAGTCGCTCCGACTATTGGACAGGAGATAATGAAAAACTGTTTTTT | CASRSDYWTGDNEKLFF | TRBJ1-4 | TRBV12-2 | - | -
TGTGCCAGCAGCGTAGATGGTAGCGGGGGCCCCGGGGAGACCCAGTACTTC | CASSVDGSGGPGETQYF | TRBJ2-5 | TRBV9 | - | TRBD2
TGTGCCAGCCGCCAATTTCTCGCGCAGCAGGAATCCTACGAGCAGTACTTC | CASRQFLAQQESYEQYF | TRBJ2-7 | TRBV27 | - | -
TGCAGCGTTGAAAAAGCGGGGATAGAGACCCAGTACTTC | CSVEKAGIETQYF | TRBJ2-5 | TRBV29-1 | - | TRBD2
TGTGCCGTTAGCTCAGGGGGACAAGTCAACACCGGGGAGCTGTTTTTT | CAVSSGGQVNTGELFF | TRBJ2-2 | TRBV27 | - | TRBD1
TGTGCCAGCAGCCCAGGACAGGCCAATCAGCCCCAGCATTTT | CASSPGQANQPQHF | TRBJ1-5 | TRBV9 | few | TRBD1
TGTGCCAGCAGTGACCGACTAGCGGGAGTAAGCTACGAGCAGTACTTC | CASSDRLAGVSYEQYF | TRBJ2-7 | TRBV2 | - | TRBD2
TGTGCCAGCAGCCCCCCGGGACAGGGTTTCCACGAGCAGTACTTC | CASSPPGQGFHEQYF | TRBJ2-7 | TRBV28 | - | TRBD1
TGCAGCGTTGACGGGGGGGCCCACAATGAGCAGTTCTTC | CSVDGGAHNEQFF | TRBJ2-1 | TRBV29-1 | - | TRBD2
TGTGCCAGCAGCTTAGTTGCGGCCTCCTACAATGAGCAGTTCTTC | CASSLVAASYNEQFF | TRBJ2-1 | TRBV7-9 | - | -
TGTGCCAGCAGTGACGAGGTGCCTTATAATTCACCCCTCCACTTT | CASSDEVPYNSPLHF | TRBJ1-6 | TRBV2 | - | -
TGTGCCAGCAGCGAGTGGAGCCGGGACAGGGAGCCTGGCTACACCTTC | CASSEWSRDREPGYTF | TRBJ1-2 | TRBV7-2 | - | TRBD1
TGCGCCAGCGGAGGGCTCGCACCCCTCCACTTT | CASGGLAPLHF | TRBJ1-6 | TRBV10-2 | few | -
TGTGCCAGTAGCCTCTACGGACTAGCGGCTTCCAATGAGCAGTTCTTC | CASSLYGLAASNEQFF | TRBJ2-1 | TRBV19 | - | TRBD2
TGTGCCAGCAGTCTACATAGCGGGAGTTGGTTGGAGACCCAGTACTTC | CASSLHSGSWLETQYF | TRBJ2-5 | TRBV7-8 | - | TRBD2
TGCGCCAGCAGCTACCGGGACAGTTCTTACGAGCAGTACTTC | CASSYRDSSYEQYF | TRBJ2-7 | TRBV5-1 | - | TRBD1
TGTGCCAGCTCGCCAGGGTCCCCGGGGTATGGCTACACCTTC | CASSPGSPGYGYTF | TRBJ1-2 | TRBV18 | - | -
TGTGCCAGCAGTTCCGGGACTAGCGGCTTATACGAGCAGTACTTC | CASSSGTSGLYEQYF | TRBJ2-7 | TRBV13 | - | TRBD2
TGCGCCAGCAGCCAAGACCGAGACACCGGGGAGCTGTTTTTT | CASSQDRDTGELFF | TRBJ2-2 | TRBV4-3 | - | -
TGTGCCAGCAGCTTAGGGGGGGGCTACACTGAAGCTTTCTTT | CASSLGGGYTEAFF | TRBJ1-1 | TRBV7-2 | once | -
TGTGCCAGCAGTGAAAGGTGGACAGAAGAAGCTTTCTTT | CASSERWTEEAFF | TRBJ1-1 | TRBV6-1 | - | -